The next 10 T cell receptor beta chains were all read from a single sample in a study of human T cells and chemical hapten exposure. The time point was: pre-sensitization, week 0. Treatment: therapeutic diphenylcyclopropenone sensitization with weekly scalp DPC. Via MiXCR, TCRdb re-called the RACE reads, giving one row per CDR3 protein. The sample holds under 300,000 distinct CDR3 sequences, around 9.3% seen once. The input for sequencing was whole blood, taken in connection with sensitization to the hapten diphenylcyclopropenone (DPC). Receptors originate from a middle-aged woman with alopecia areata. Some clones in this sample may be carry-over from other donors' samples.

This clonotype has more than one count but fewer than ten. This chain links TRBV29-1 with TRBJ2-1, with D tentatively TRBD2 (5 bases). Germline CDR1 and CDR2: SQVTM and ANQGSEA. V was cut by 3 bases and J by 0 bases, with 12 bases left in between. The CDR3 has 15 residues. CDR3 nucleotides: TGCAGCGTTGACGGGGATCCTAGCTCCTACAATGAGCAGTTCTTC. This translates into CSVDGDPSSYNEQFF.

This clonotype was counted ten times or more. The gene calls are TRBV6-2 or TRBV6-3 and TRBJ1-3; D remains unclear. Trimming left V 8 bases short and J 0 bases short, with 8 bases between. This CDR3 contains 13 residues. Germline values: CDR1 MNHEY, CDR2 SVGEGT. CDR3 in DNA: TGTGCCAGCCTCAGCCGCTCTGGAAACACCATATATTTT. Encoded protein: CASLSRSGNTIYF.

This clonotype has only a few counts. The chain carries TRBV9 and TRBJ1-4; the match to TRBD1 covers 7 bases. The CDR3 sequence is 15 residues long. The V segment lost 2 bases and the J segment 7 bases; nucleotides outside the gene matches: 8. From germline, CDR1 is SGDLS and CDR2 YYNGEE. In nucleotides, the CDR3 is TGTGCCAGCAGCGTTGGGACAGCCGTCGGTGAAAAACTGTTTTTT. It codes for CASSVGTAVGEKLFF.

CDR3 coding DNA: TGTGCCAGCAGCCCAGCGGGAGTCTCAGATACGCAGTATTTT. Translated: CASSPAGVSDTQYF. The rearrangement links TRBV7-9 to TRBJ2-3, with 8 bases identical to TRBD2. The length of the CDR3 is 14 residues. Germline values: CDR1 SEHNR, CDR2 FQNEAQ (reference sequence). The V gene end was trimmed by 5 bases and the J gene end by 4 bases; junction bases not matched to a gene: 5.

This clonotype was found a few times. V is TRBV24-1 and J is TRBJ2-1; TRBD2 is a possible D gene (6 bases). There are 12 residues in the CDR3. From germline, CDR1 is KGHDR and CDR2 SFDVKD. Trimming cost V 3 bases and J 9 bases, with 8 bases left between them. CDR3 sequence: CATSDGGFEQFF. CDR3 coding DNA: TGTGCCACCAGTGATGGGGGGTTTGAGCAGTTCTTC.

This clonotype was seen only a few times. V and J are TRBV10-2 and TRBJ2-2; the D gene is possibly TRBD1 (6 bases). The V and J ends lost 4 bases and 0 bases respectively, with 12 bases between them. Germline V gene data show CDR1 as WSHSY and CDR2 as SAAADI. This CDR3 is built from 16 residues. For the CDR3, the DNA is TGCGCCAGCAGTGGGTCTGAGGGGGCGAACACCGGGGAGCTGTTTTTT. This encodes CASSGSEGANTGELFF.

This clonotype was found many times. This chain joins TRBV7-6 and TRBJ1-1, with D possibly TRBD1 on 5 matching bases. The germline V and J ends were trimmed by 7 bases and 11 bases, with 20 bases remaining between them. Germline V CDR1 and CDR2: SGHVS, FNYEAQ. This CDR3 contains 13 residues. CDR3 protein: CASTQTPGTRAFF. The CDR3, as DNA: TGTGCCAGCACCCAGACGCCCGGGACCAGGGCTTTCTTT.

The chain is built from TRBV7-9 and TRBJ1-2, with D unresolved. Germline lookup yields CDR1 SEHNR and CDR2 FQNEAQ (reference sequence). The CDR3 has 13 residues. Trimming pared 8 bases from V and 0 bases from J, leaving 10 bases between. The CDR3 coding sequence is TGTGCCAGCGCCAGAGATACTAACTATGGCTACACCTTC. Protein product: CASARDTNYGYTF.

This clonotype occurred a few times. The chain recombines TRBV6-5 with TRBJ2-7; 15 bases are a match to TRBD2. Trimming cost V 7 bases and J 5 bases; bases outside gene matches: 6. The CDR3 sequence is 15 residues long. Per germline, CDR1 MNHEY and CDR2 SVGAGI. The CDR3 DNA sequence: TGTGCCAGCATCGCTGGGACTAGCGGGAGGCACGAGCAGTACTTC. This encodes CASIAGTSGRHEQYF.

This clonotype appeared many times. This chain connects TRBV5-6 to TRBJ2-3; D gene ambiguous. Trimming took 2 bases from V and 0 from J, leaving 7 bases between them. The germline V gene encodes CDR1 SGHDT and CDR2 YYEEEE. The CDR3 is 14 amino acids. CDR3 bases: TGTGCCAGCAGCTTCGGCATTAGCACAGATACGCAGTATTTT. Translated: CASSFGISTDTQYF.